Below, 12 T cell receptor beta chains from the same sample are listed, as sequenced in a study of blood T cell repertoires in COVID-19. The table came from immunoSEQ multiplex PCR; TCRdb's copy has only in-frame clones and leaves some out. The sample shows 140,000 or so clones, about nine tenths of them seen only once. Sequencing was done on a sample of peripheral blood. The source of these receptors is a human donor with COVID-19, enrolled during active disease. The donor label of this sample is uncertain.

The chain carries TRBV5-4 and TRBJ2-5; weak D call: TRBD1 (6 bases). Trimming stripped 5 bases from V and 4 bases from J, with 15 bases between. This CDR3 has 14 amino acids. The germline V gene has CDR1 SGHNT and CDR2 YYREEE (reference sequence). Here the CDR3 reads CASSRQGMGETQYF. CDR3 DNA: TGTGCCAGCAGTCGCCAGGGGATGGGAGAGACCCAGTACTTC.

The V call is TRBV7-9, the J call TRBJ1-2; 10 positions match TRBD1. V trimming: 5 bases; J trimming: 5 bases; junction bases outside the gene matches: 11. The CDR3 is 16 residues long. Germline values: CDR1 SEHNR, CDR2 FQNEAQ (reference sequence). For the CDR3, the DNA is TGTGCCAGCAGCCTAGGGACAGGGGCTTCTGATTATGGCTACACCTTC. Its protein product is CASSLGTGASDYGYTF.

This clone was recorded only once. This chain connects TRBV7-9 to TRBJ2-1; 8 positions agree with TRBD2. With V trimmed by 5 bases and J by 10 bases, 7 bases remained unmatched. CDR3 length: 13 amino acids. From germline, CDR1 is SEHNR and CDR2 FQNEAQ (reference sequence). CDR3 amino acids: CASSLGVAGEQFF. The CDR3 bases are TGTGCCAGCAGCCTGGGGGTAGCGGGGGAGCAGTTCTTC.

Written as DNA, the CDR3 is TGCGCCAGCAGCTTGGCCTCCAGGGCCCAGCAAGAAAAACTGTTTTTT. This encodes CASSLASRAQQEKLFF. J is TRBJ1-4 and V is TRBV5-1; tentative D call: TRBD1 (5 bases). The CDR3 runs to 16 residues. The V and J ends lost 0 bases and 8 bases respectively, with 17 bases between them. Germline lookup yields CDR1 SGHRS and CDR2 YFSETQ.

This clone occurred once. This chain joins TRBV6-5 and TRBJ1-6; D ambiguous. Germline CDR1 is MNHEY and CDR2 is SVGAGI. V was clipped by 1 base and J by 7 bases, with 5 bases between them. This CDR3 is 13 amino acids long. As DNA, the CDR3 is TGTGCCAGCAGTTACTTTCTAAATTCACCCCTCCACTTT. This sequence encodes CASSYFLNSPLHF.

This CDR3 is CASSSSRDRAEKLFF. DNA of the CDR3: TGTGCCAGCAGTTCGTCCCGGGACAGGGCTGAAAAACTGTTTTTT. The chain is built from TRBV6-5 and TRBJ1-4, with 9 bases fitting TRBD1. The CDR3 has 15 residues. Germline trimming cut 4 bases from V and 7 bases from J; bases unmatched to any gene: 7. Germline CDR1 reads MNHEY; CDR2 reads SVGAGI.

The V call is TRBV5-1, the J call TRBJ1-2, with D perhaps TRBD1 (5 bases). The CDR3 consists of 15 residues. Germline V gives CDR1 SGHRS, CDR2 YFSETQ. V was clipped by 5 bases and J by 0 bases, with 14 bases between them. CDR3 bases: TGCGCCAGCAGTCTAGACCTGACAGCTAACTATGGCTACACCTTC. It is translated as CASSLDLTANYGYTF.

This clone appeared once. Here the CDR3 DNA reads TGTGCCAGCAGCCCGAGGACAGGGCCGAACTATGGCTACACCTTC. This encodes CASSPRTGPNYGYTF. The V call is TRBV7-9, the J call TRBJ1-2, with TRBD1 matching over 8 bases. Germline assignment: CDR1 SEHNR and CDR2 FQNEAQ (reference sequence). CDR3 length: 15 amino acids. V shed 5 bases and J 2 bases; nucleotides not matched to a gene: 7. Full variable domain (rest looked up from reference TRBV7-9 and TRBJ1-2): DTGVSQNPRHKITKRGQNVTFRCDPISEHNRLYWYRQTLGQGPEFLTYFQNEAQLEKSRLLSDRFSAERPKGSFSTLEIQRTEQGDSAMYLCASSPRTGPNYGYTFGSGTRLTVV.

J is TRBJ2-5 and V is TRBV19, with 7 bases aligning to TRBD1. Germline trimming cut 6 bases from V and 2 bases from J; bases unmatched to any gene: 9. CDR3 size: 15 residues. Germline CDR1 and CDR2: LNHDA and SQIVND (reference sequence). The DNA for the CDR3 is TGTGCCAGTAGGGGGCAGGGGGTCTTACAAGAGACCCAGTACTTC. Translated, it gives CASRGQGVLQETQYF.

The V call is TRBV18, the J call TRBJ2-7, with D possibly being TRBD1 (5 bases). Germline lookup yields CDR1 KGHSH and CDR2 LQKENI. Deletions cut 0 bases from V and 1 base from J, with 7 bases between. The CDR3 totals 14 residues. The chain's CDR3 is CASSPPGQSYEQYF. In DNA form, the CDR3 reads TGTGCCAGCTCACCACCGGGGCAATCCTACGAGCAGTACTTC.

The genes are TRBV5-1 and TRBJ2-7; 10 bases agree with TRBD2. The CDR3 is 14 residues long. The V segment lost 0 bases and the J segment 3 bases; nucleotides outside the gene matches: 0. Germline V gene data show CDR1 as SGHRS and CDR2 as YFSETQ. The chain's CDR3 is CASSLGTSGYEQYF. Written as DNA, the CDR3 is TGCGCCAGCAGCTTGGGGACTAGCGGCTACGAGCAGTACTTC. The entire variable domain, with the rest obtained from reference TRBV5-1 and TRBJ2-7, is as follows: KAGVTQTPRYLIKTRGQQVTLSCSPISGHRSVSWYQQTPGQGLQFLFEYFSETQRNKGNFPGRFSGRQFSNSRSEMNVSTLELGDSALYLCASSLGTSGYEQYFGPGTRLTVT.

The genes are TRBV7-9 and TRBJ1-2; D may be TRBD1 (5 bases). CDR1 is SEHNR and CDR2 is FQNEAQ in the germline V gene (reference sequence). V lost 1 base and J 6 bases, leaving 15 bases between the germline ends. CDR3 length: 15 amino acids. The CDR3 nucleotides are TGTGCCAGCAGCTTAGGTACGAGTCGGGGGAATGGCTACACCTTC. It translates to CASSLGTSRGNGYTF. Full variable domain (outside the CDR3, taken from reference TRBV7-9 and TRBJ1-2): DTGVSQNPRHKITKRGQNVTFRCDPISEHNRLYWYRQTLGQGPEFLTYFQNEAQLEKSRLLSDRFSAERPKGSFSTLEIQRTEQGDSAMYLCASSLGTSRGNGYTFGSGTRLTVV.